This T cell receptor (beta chain) is drawn from a study of T-cell memory formation after mild COVID-19. The CDR3 is 15 residues long. CDR1 and CDR2 from the germline V gene are DFQATT and SNEGSKA (reference sequence). The trim removed 1 base at V and 2 bases at J, leaving 4 bases unmatched. This clonotype has just a few counts. TCRdb re-derived calls from the 5' RACE reads in MiXCR, one entry per CDR3 protein. This sample has around 430,000 distinct CDR3 sequences, with approximately 16% found just once. Sequenced material: PBMCs or a T cell subset sorted from them (not recorded which). This rearrangement joins TRBV20-1 to TRBJ2-5; 10 positions match TRBD2. This TCR came from a man between 18 and 35 years old who had mild COVID-19 (a few samples of this study predate the infection). Cell type and time point are not known. The CDR3 nucleotides are TGCAGTGCTAGAGCGTCGACTAGCGGGCAAGAGACCCAGTACTTC. Protein: CSARASTSGQETQYF.